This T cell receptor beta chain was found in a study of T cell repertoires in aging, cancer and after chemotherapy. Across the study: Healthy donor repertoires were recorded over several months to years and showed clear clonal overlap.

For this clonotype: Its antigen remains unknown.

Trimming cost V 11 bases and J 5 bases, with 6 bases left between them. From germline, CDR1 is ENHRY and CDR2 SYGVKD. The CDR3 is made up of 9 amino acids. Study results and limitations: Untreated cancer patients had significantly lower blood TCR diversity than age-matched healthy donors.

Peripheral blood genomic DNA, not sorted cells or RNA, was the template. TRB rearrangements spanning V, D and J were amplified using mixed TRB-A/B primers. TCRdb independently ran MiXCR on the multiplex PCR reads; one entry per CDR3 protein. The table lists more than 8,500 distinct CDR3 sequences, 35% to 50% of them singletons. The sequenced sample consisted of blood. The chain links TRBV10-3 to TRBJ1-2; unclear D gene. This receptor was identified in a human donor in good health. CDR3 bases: TGTGCCCCGGGATATGGCTACACCTTC. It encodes CAPGYGYTF.